A selection of T cell receptor beta chains follows, all from one sample in a study of T cells in Graves' hyperthyroidism and ophthalmopathy. TCRdb ran MiXCR on the multiplex PCR reads and lists one entry per CDR3 protein. The sample yields around 440,000 distinct CDR3 sequences, around 14% seen once. Sequencing was carried out using blood. The receptors were gathered from a woman between 18 and 30 years old with Graves' hyperthyroidism. Both conserved end residues are part of each CDR3. D genes are given only for firm matches. Clone size appears in some rows only: once, few, many, or a class for an expanded clone.

TRBV28	TRBD2	TRBJ2-2	many	CASIGLAGLNTGELFF	TGTGCCAGCATTGGACTAGCGGGGTTGAACACCGGGGAGCTGTTTTTT
TRBV11-2	TRBD1	TRBJ1-2	many	CASSLVIGQGNGYTF	TGTGCCAGCAGCTTAGTAATAGGACAGGGGAATGGCTACACCTTC
TRBV9	-	TRBJ2-5	-	CASSLRGGQNQETQYF	TGTGCCAGCAGCCTCCGTGGTGGACAAAACCAAGAGACCCAGTACTTC
TRBV4-1	-	TRBJ2-7	-	CASSQVNPYEQYF	TGCGCCAGCAGCCAAGTTAACCCCTACGAGCAGTACTTC
TRBV24-1	-	TRBJ1-4	many	CATSDADSPTNEKLFF	TGTGCCACCAGTGACGCTGACAGTCCAACTAATGAAAAACTGTTTTTT
TRBV4-2	-	TRBJ2-1	many	CASSQDLPSYNEQFF	TGTGCCAGCAGCCAAGATCTGCCCTCCTACAATGAGCAGTTCTTC
TRBV28	TRBD2	TRBJ2-3	many	CASSLSGRAGGPDTQYF	TGTGCCAGCAGTTTATCTGGCCGAGCGGGAGGACCAGATACGCAGTATTTT
TRBV6-2/TRBV6-3	-	TRBJ1-3	-	CASSYSVSGNTIYF	TGTGCCAGCAGTTATTCGGTATCTGGAAACACCATATATTTT
TRBV7-9	TRBD1	TRBJ2-3	many	CASSLGTGHTDTQYF	TGTGCCAGCAGCTTAGGGACAGGTCACACAGATACGCAGTATTTT
TRBV28	-	TRBJ2-3	many	CASSLSGEASTDTQYF	TGTGCCAGCAGTTTAAGCGGAGAAGCTAGCACAGATACGCAGTATTTT
TRBV14	-	TRBJ1-6	few	CASGGHYNSPLHF	TGTGCCAGCGGCGGACACTACAATTCACCCCTCCACTTT
TRBV19	-	TRBJ2-7	-	CASSPIGGRSYEQYF	TGTGCCAGTAGCCCCATTGGGGGTAGGTCCTACGAGCAGTACTTC
TRBV4-1	-	TRBJ1-1	-	CASSQDAAGRTEAFF	TGCGCCAGCAGCCAAGATGCGGCGGGTCGGACTGAAGCTTTCTTT
TRBV7-2	-	TRBJ1-2	many	CASSTTAGGYTF	TGTGCCAGCAGCACTACAGCGGGTGGCTACACCTTC
TRBV12-3/TRBV12-4	-	TRBJ2-7	many	CASSTRDASSYEQYF	TGTGCCAGCAGTACTCGGGACGCCAGCTCCTACGAGCAGTACTTC
TRBV18	TRBD1	TRBJ1-4	many	CASSARDRLKEKLFF	TGTGCCAGCTCCGCTAGGGACAGACTAAAGGAAAAACTGTTTTTT
TRBV7-3	TRBD2	TRBJ2-1	many	CASSLGSGKYNEQFF	TGTGCCAGCAGCTTGGGCAGCGGGAAATACAATGAGCAGTTCTTC
TRBV28	TRBD1	TRBJ1-3	many	CASSSLTGDIGNTIYF	TGTGCCAGCAGTTCACTGACAGGGGACATAGGAAACACCATATATTTT
TRBV10-3	TRBD1	TRBJ2-1	few	CAISDKDRGSDEQFF	TGTGCCATCAGTGATAAGGACAGGGGGTCGGATGAGCAGTTCTTC
TRBV2	-	TRBJ1-1	many	CASSPTMNTEAFF	TGTGCCAGCAGCCCGACTATGAACACTGAAGCTTTCTTT